A selection of T cell receptor beta chains follows, all from one sample in a study of blood T cells in healthy people across ages. From the 5' RACE reads, TCRdb called clonotypes with MiXCR, one entry per CDR3 protein. Altogether 800,000 to 950,000 distinct CDR3 sequences are present, 25% to 30% being singletons, with the ten largest covering roughly a tenth. Separately, the same data were catalogued under a study of T cells of mothers and their children.

The sequenced sample consisted of blood. Source of these receptors: a woman in her 40s in good health. CDR3s include the opening cysteine and the closing phenylalanine or tryptophan. D genes are given only for firm matches. Some rows have no size entry. The others give once, few or many, or a class for an expanded clone.

>TRBJ2-6|many|TRBV28|-
TGTGCCAGCAGTACGACAGGCTCTGGGGCCAACGTCCTGACTTTC
CASSTTGSGANVLTF
>TRBJ2-7|-|TRBV5-1|-
TGCGCCAGCAGCTTGGACCCAGGGGAAGGTGAGCAGTACTTC
CASSLDPGEGEQYF
>TRBJ2-7|-|TRBV20-1|-
TGCAGTGCTGCGTTAAGGGCAGGGACGAGTGAGCAGTACTTC
CSAALRAGTSEQYF
>TRBJ1-5|-|TRBV7-9|TRBD1
TGTGCCAGCAGCTTAGTGGGACAGGGGGCCCACCGGCCCCAGCATTTT
CASSLVGQGAHRPQHF
>TRBJ2-1|few|TRBV7-2|TRBD1
TGTGCCAGCAGACTGGGACAGGGACCCTACAATGAGCAGTTCTTC
CASRLGQGPYNEQFF
>TRBJ1-2|few|TRBV6-5|-
TGTGCCAGCAGTTACGAGACTAACTATGGCTACACCTTC
CASSYETNYGYTF
>TRBJ2-7|-|TRBV6-1|TRBD1
TGTGCCAGCAGTGAAACGGAACAGGGGTACTACGAGCAGTACTTC
CASSETEQGYYEQYF
>TRBJ2-3|many|TRBV29-1|-
TGCAGCGTTGAAGAGAGAACAGGGCCCTTCGCGGATACGCAGTATTTT
CSVEERTGPFADTQYF
>TRBJ2-7|-|TRBV12-3/TRBV12-4|-
TGTGCCAGCAGTTCAACGACGGGGTCCGACGAGCAGTACTTC
CASSSTTGSDEQYF
>TRBJ2-5|-|TRBV11-1|TRBD2
TGTGCCAGCAGCTTAGGTCAGCGGGGTGTTTCAGAGACCCAGTACTTC
CASSLGQRGVSETQYF
>TRBJ1-1|-|TRBV5-6|-
TGTGCCAGCAGCTTGGGAGGCCCCTTCTCAAGAAACACTGAAGCTTTCTTT
CASSLGGPFSRNTEAFF
>TRBJ1-2|many|TRBV12-3/TRBV12-4|-
TGTGCCAGCAGTTTAAATCGCCGGAGCACCTTC
CASSLNRRSTF
>TRBJ2-3|many|TRBV5-1|TRBD2
TGCGCCAGCAGCACCCATAGCGGGGTGAGCACAGATACGCAGTATTTT
CASSTHSGVSTDTQYF
>TRBJ1-2|few|TRBV5-1|-
TGCGCCAGCAGCACCTCCTCGGGCACCAACTATGGCTACACCTTC
CASSTSSGTNYGYTF
>TRBJ2-5|-|TRBV3-1|-
TGTGCCAGCAGCCAAGCTGAGGGTCTGGGGGAGCAGTACTTC
CASSQAEGLGEQYF
>TRBJ2-5|-|TRBV3-1|TRBD1
TGTGCCAGCAGCCCGGGTGGGACAGGGATACCGGAGACCCAGTACTTC
CASSPGGTGIPETQYF
>TRBJ1-2|-|TRBV7-9|-
TGTGCCAGCAGCTTAGCGCTGGGGGATGGCTACACCTTC
CASSLALGDGYTF
>TRBJ2-7|many|TRBV28|-
TGTGCCAGCAGAATTTGGAGGGGGACATACGAGCAGTACTTC
CASRIWRGTYEQYF
>TRBJ2-2|-|TRBV5-6|TRBD1
TGTGCCAGCAGCCTCGGTGACAGGGTCCGGGGCGGGGAGCTGTTTTTT
CASSLGDRVRGGELFF
>TRBJ2-6|-|TRBV30|-
TGTGCCTGGAGCACTAGAGAAGGGAGGTACTCTGGGGCCAACGTCCTGACTTTC
CAWSTREGRYSGANVLTF
>TRBJ1-4|many|TRBV7-2|-
TGTGCCAGCAGCTTAGGAGCTAATGAAAAACTGTTTTTT
CASSLGANEKLFF
>TRBJ2-5|few|TRBV7-2|TRBD2
TGTGCCAGCAGCTTAGGAAGACTAGCGGGGGGCCTTTATGAGACCCAGTACTTC
CASSLGRLAGGLYETQYF
>TRBJ1-5|few|TRBV6-6|TRBD1
TGTGCCAGCAGTTACTTCGGACAGGGGGATCAGCCCCAGCATTTT
CASSYFGQGDQPQHF
>TRBJ2-3|-|TRBV7-2|-
TGTGCCAGCAGCTCCCCGTTTCGCGGGGCCTACACAGATACGCAGTATTTT
CASSSPFRGAYTDTQYF
>TRBJ1-5|-|TRBV29-1|-
TGCAGCGTTGTAACAGGGAGCAATCAGCCCCAGCATTTT
CSVVTGSNQPQHF
>TRBJ2-4|many|TRBV7-2|-
TGTGCCAGCAGCTTAGTGGCCCGGGACCTTCAGTACTTC
CASSLVARDLQYF
>TRBJ2-7|few|TRBV28|-
TGTGCCAGCCCCGCAACCCCCACCGCTTCCTCCTACGAGCAGTACTTC
CASPATPTASSYEQYF
>TRBJ1-1|-|TRBV30|TRBD1
TGTGCCTGCGACCGGGACAGGGGTGGCGGCACTGAAGCTTTCTTT
CACDRDRGGGTEAFF
>TRBJ2-7|-|TRBV7-2|-
TGTGCCAGCAACTTCGGGGCTCCTCAATACGAGCAGTACTTC
CASNFGAPQYEQYF
>TRBJ2-1|many|TRBV7-3|TRBD2
TGTGCCAGCAGCTCCTTAGCGGGAAGTGCCTACAATGAGCAGTTCTTC
CASSSLAGSAYNEQFF
>TRBJ2-6|-|TRBV5-1|-
TGCGCCAGCAGCTTGTTCGGGGCCAACGTCCTGACTTTC
CASSLFGANVLTF
>TRBJ2-5|-|TRBV29-1|-
TGCAGCGTTGAACTCCGGGACTCCATCTCCTACAAGCAGTACTTC
CSVELRDSISYKQYF
>TRBJ1-5|many|TRBV7-2|TRBD1
TGTGCCAGCAGCTTCAACAGGGGTCGGCAGCCCCAGCATTTT
CASSFNRGRQPQHF
>TRBJ2-7|few|TRBV14|TRBD2
TGTGCCAGCAGCCCCGGACTAGGGCCCTACGAGCAGTACTTC
CASSPGLGPYEQYF
>TRBJ2-2|once|TRBV25-1|TRBD2
TGTGCCAGCAGTGGGGCGGGGGCCGGGGAGCTGTTTTTT
CASSGAGAGELFF
>TRBJ2-4|-|TRBV5-1|TRBD2
TGCGCCAGCGGCGCCGGGGGGGAAAACATTCAGTACTTC
CASGAGGENIQYF
>TRBJ2-5|-|TRBV20-1|-
TGCAGTGCTACCCGGGACTTCGAAGAGACCCAGTACTTC
CSATRDFEETQYF
>TRBJ2-2|-|TRBV4-1|TRBD1
TGCGCCAGCAGCCAAGCGGCAGGGGGCTCCTTCACCGGGGAGCTGTTTTTT
CASSQAAGGSFTGELFF
>TRBJ2-1|-|TRBV7-9|TRBD1
TGTGCCAGCAAGACCGGGACAGGGGGCTTTCATGAGCAGCTCTTC
CASKTGTGGFHEQLF
>TRBJ1-1|-|TRBV25-1|-
TGTGCCAGCAGTGAAAGGGTGGGGGGAGGGTCCACTGAAGCTTTCTTT
CASSERVGGGSTEAFF
>TRBJ1-1|-|TRBV18|-
TGTGCCAGCCACCTCGGGCAGGCGACGACTGAAGCTTTCTTT
CASHLGQATTEAFF
>TRBJ2-4|few|TRBV9|TRBD2
TGTGCCAGCAGCGTAGTGGGACTAGCGGGGGATGAGCAGTACTTC
CASSVVGLAGDEQYF
>TRBJ2-6|few|TRBV15|TRBD1
TGTGCCACCAGCGGAGGCAGGGACAGGGAAAACTCTGGGGCCAACGTCCTGACTTTC
CATSGGRDRENSGANVLTF
>TRBJ2-3|-|TRBV20-1|TRBD2
TGCAGTGCTAGTCGCGGTAGCGGGGAGACTACGCAGTATTTT
CSASRGSGETTQYF
>TRBJ2-7|-|TRBV20-1|-
TGCAGTGCTAGTAAGGAGGTTACCTACAATGAGCAGTACTTC
CSASKEVTYNEQYF
>TRBJ2-7|-|TRBV5-1|-
TGCGCCAGCAGCTTGGCGGACGGTACAGGGAATGAGCAGTACTTC
CASSLADGTGNEQYF
>TRBJ1-1|many|TRBV12-3/TRBV12-4|-
TGTGCCAGCAGCTCCGGCGTCAGAACCACTGAAGCTTTCTTT
CASSSGVRTTEAFF
>TRBJ2-7|many|TRBV6-2/TRBV6-3|TRBD2
TGTGCCTCGGGAGGCCTAGTCTACGAGCAGTACTTC
CASGGLVYEQYF
>TRBJ2-7|many|TRBV7-9|-
TGTGCCAGCAGCTTAGCCCACTCCTACGAGCAGTACTTC
CASSLAHSYEQYF